This TCR beta chain was obtained from a study of regulatory T cells in long-lasting Graves disease. Indicated time point: newly diagnosed GD, antithyroid drugs for less than 3 months. The TCR library was prepared using RNA isolated from PBMCs. The V and J ends lost 3 bases and 8 bases respectively, with 32 bases between them. CDR3 size: 20 residues. CDR3 regions were amplified by Arm-PCR using iRepertoire HTBI primers to build TCR beta libraries. TCRdb reprocessed the multiplex PCR reads with MiXCR, giving one entry per CDR3 protein. This table holds a few hundred thousand distinct CDR3 sequences, roughly 17% found once. This clonotype was recorded at least ten times. This sample also appeared in a second study, on T cells in Graves' hyperthyroidism and ophthalmopathy. Per that paper: Any patient presenting with uncontrolled infection, other autoimmune disease, pregnancy or lactation was left out. First-round RT-PCR of the TCR CDR3 relied on the HTBI primer set.

Sequencing was performed on peripheral blood mononuclear cells (PBMCs), taken at new diagnosis, from a patient treated with antithyroid drugs. The sequence came from a woman under 30 with Graves disease. The chain uses TRBV12-3 or TRBV12-4 and TRBJ2-1; D is tentatively TRBD1 or TRBD2 (7 bases each). The DNA for the CDR3 is TGTGCCAGCAGTTTTGGTTCGATACTGTTCACGGGCCAGGGGGGGGATGAGCAGTTCTTC. This codes for CASSFGSILFTGQGGDEQFF.